This TCR beta chain comes out of a study of T cell changes during pregnancy in multiple sclerosis. TCRdb keeps only in-frame clones here, not all; method: immunoSEQ multiplex PCR. The sample has about 99,000 clones, around 93% seen once; the top ten hold 0.99%. Germline lookup yields CDR1 MGHRA and CDR2 YSYEKL. This CDR3 has 13 residues. With 3 bases removed from V and 3 bases from J, the gap between germline ends came to 9 bases. The chain is built from TRBV4-1 and TRBJ2-7; possibly TRBD1 for D (6 bases). This TCR was sampled from a female donor with multiple sclerosis, enrolled in a pregnancy study. The sample here was peripheral blood, taken after pregnancy. DNA of the CDR3: TGCGCCAGCAGCCAGGAACAGGGCTACGAGCAGTACTTC. This encodes CASSQEQGYEQYF.